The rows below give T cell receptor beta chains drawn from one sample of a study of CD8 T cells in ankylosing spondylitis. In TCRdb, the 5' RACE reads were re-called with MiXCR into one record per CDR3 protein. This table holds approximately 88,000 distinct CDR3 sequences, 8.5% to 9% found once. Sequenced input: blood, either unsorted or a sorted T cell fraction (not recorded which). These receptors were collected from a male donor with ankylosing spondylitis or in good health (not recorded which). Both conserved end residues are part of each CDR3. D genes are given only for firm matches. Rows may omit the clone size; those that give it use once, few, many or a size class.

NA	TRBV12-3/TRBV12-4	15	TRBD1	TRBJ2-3	TGTGCCAGCAGTCTCACAGGGGGGAGCACAGATACGCAGTATTTT	CASSLTGGSTDTQYF
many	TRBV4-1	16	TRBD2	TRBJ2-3	TGCGCCAGCAGCCAGGGTCGGCTAGCGGGCACAGATACGCAGTATTTT	CASSQGRLAGTDTQYF
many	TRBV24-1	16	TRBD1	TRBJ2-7	TGTGCCACCAGTGATCCAACAGGGGTCGGGACCTACGAGCAGTACTTC	CATSDPTGVGTYEQYF
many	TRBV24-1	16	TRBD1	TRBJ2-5	TGTGCCACCAGTGATTTCAGGGGGCCAAACCGAGAGACCCAGTACTTC	CATSDFRGPNRETQYF
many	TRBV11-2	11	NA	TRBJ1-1	TGTGCCAGCAGCTTAGGGTGGCAAGCTTTCTTT	CASSLGWQAFF
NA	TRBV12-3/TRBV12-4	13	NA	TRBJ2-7	TGTGCCAGCAGTTTAAATATTAAATACGAGCTGTACTTC	CASSLNIKYELYF
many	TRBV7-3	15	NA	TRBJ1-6	TGTGCCAGCAGCTTATCCGGGGACGAAACTTCACCCCTCCACTTT	CASSLSGDETSPLHF
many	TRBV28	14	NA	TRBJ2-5	TGTGCCAGCAGTTTATATTCAGGGGTCAAGACCCAGTACTTC	CASSLYSGVKTQYF
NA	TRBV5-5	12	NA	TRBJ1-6	TGTGCCAGCAGCTTGGAGGCGTCACCCCTCCACTTT	CASSLEASPLHF
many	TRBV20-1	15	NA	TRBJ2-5	TGCAGTGCTAGAGATCCCAGGGGAAACCAAGAGACCCAGTACTTC	CSARDPRGNQETQYF
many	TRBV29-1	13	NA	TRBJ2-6	TGCAGCGTGGGGTTCTCTGGGGCCAACGTCCTGACTTTC	CSVGFSGANVLTF
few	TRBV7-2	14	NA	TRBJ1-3	TGTGCCAGCAGCTTAGCGCAGGGGCAAAGGACCATATATTTT	CASSLAQGQRTIYF
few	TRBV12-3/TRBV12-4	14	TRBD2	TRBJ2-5	TGTGCCAGCAGTTGGACGGGGGGGCAAGAGACCCAGTACTTC	CASSWTGGQETQYF
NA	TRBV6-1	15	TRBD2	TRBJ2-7	TGTGCCAGCAGTACGGGACTAGCGGGGGCCCGAGAGCAGTACTTC	CASSTGLAGAREQYF
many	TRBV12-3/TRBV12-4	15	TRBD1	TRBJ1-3	TGTGCCAGCAGTCCGACAGACAGGGCTGGAAACACCATATATTTT	CASSPTDRAGNTIYF
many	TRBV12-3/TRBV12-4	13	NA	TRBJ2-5	TGTGCCAGCACCAACAACAGAGAAGAGACCCAGTACTTC	CASTNNREETQYF
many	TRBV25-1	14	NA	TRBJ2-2	TGTGCCAGCAGCGACCCTAGGGACACCGGGGAGCTGTTTTTT	CASSDPRDTGELFF
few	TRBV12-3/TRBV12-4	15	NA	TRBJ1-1	TGTGCCAGCAGTGCCTCCTACGGGAGAAACACTGAAGCTTTCTTT	CASSASYGRNTEAFF
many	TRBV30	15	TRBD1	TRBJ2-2	TGTGCCTGGAGGAGAAGACAGGGGGCCACCGGGGAGCTGTTTTTT	CAWRRRQGATGELFF
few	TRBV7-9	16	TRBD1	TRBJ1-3	TGTGCCAGCACTTCACTCCAGGGGGCCTCTGGAAACACCATATATTTT	CASTSLQGASGNTIYF
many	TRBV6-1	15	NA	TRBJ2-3	TGTGCCAGCACCGTGGGTCATTCTAGCACAGATACGCAGTATTTT	CASTVGHSSTDTQYF
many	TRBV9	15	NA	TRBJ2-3	TGTGCCAGCAGCGTAGGGAGGAGCTACACAGATACGCAGTATTTT	CASSVGRSYTDTQYF
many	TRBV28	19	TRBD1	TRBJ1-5	TGTGCCAGCAGTTCCCAACTCGGACAGGGGATGTGGAGCAATCAGCCCCAGCATTTT	CASSSQLGQGMWSNQPQHF
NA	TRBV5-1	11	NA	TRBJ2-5	TGCGCCAGCAGCTTGGACGAGACCCAGTACTTC	CASSLDETQYF
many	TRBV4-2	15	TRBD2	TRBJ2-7	TGTGCCAGCAGCCAAGATGCGGGGGGGACCTACGAGCAGTACTTC	CASSQDAGGTYEQYF
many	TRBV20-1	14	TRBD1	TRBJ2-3	TGCAGTGCCCCTGACAGGGGGCCTCATGATACGCAGTATTTT	CSAPDRGPHDTQYF
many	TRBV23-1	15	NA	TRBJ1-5	TGCGCCAGCAGTCACCCAGGATCTAGCAATCAGCCCCAGCATTTT	CASSHPGSSNQPQHF
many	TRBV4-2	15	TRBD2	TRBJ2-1	TGTGCCAGCAGCCCCTATAGCGGGGGGGCGAATGAGCAGTTCTTC	CASSPYSGGANEQFF
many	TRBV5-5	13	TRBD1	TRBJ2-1	TGTGCCAGCAGCCCGACAGGGAGCGATGAGCAGTTCTTC	CASSPTGSDEQFF
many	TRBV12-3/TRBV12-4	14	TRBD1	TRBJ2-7	TGTGCCAGCAGGCCGGGACAGGGGCCCTACGAGCAGTACTTC	CASRPGQGPYEQYF
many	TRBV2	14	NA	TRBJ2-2	TGTGCCAGCAGTGAAGCTAGAACCACCGGGGAGCTGTTTTTT	CASSEARTTGELFF
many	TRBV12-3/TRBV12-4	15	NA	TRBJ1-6	TGTGCCAGCAGTTTCAGGGGAACCTATAATTCACCCCTCCACTTT	CASSFRGTYNSPLHF
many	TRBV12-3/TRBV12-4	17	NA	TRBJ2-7	TGTGCCAGCAGGATAAACCGAAGGGGTTGGGTTGAAGACGAGCAGTACTTC	CASRINRRGWVEDEQYF
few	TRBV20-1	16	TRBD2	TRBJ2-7	TGCAGTGCTGGACGATATAGCGGGGGGGCCGGATACGAGCAGTACTTC	CSAGRYSGGAGYEQYF
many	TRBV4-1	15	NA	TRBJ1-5	TGCGCCAGCAGTTACGGGACGTCTTCCAATCAGCCCCAGCATTTT	CASSYGTSSNQPQHF
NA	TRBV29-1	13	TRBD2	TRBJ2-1	TGCAGCGTGTTGCGGGGGGCCTACAATGAGCAGTTCTTC	CSVLRGAYNEQFF